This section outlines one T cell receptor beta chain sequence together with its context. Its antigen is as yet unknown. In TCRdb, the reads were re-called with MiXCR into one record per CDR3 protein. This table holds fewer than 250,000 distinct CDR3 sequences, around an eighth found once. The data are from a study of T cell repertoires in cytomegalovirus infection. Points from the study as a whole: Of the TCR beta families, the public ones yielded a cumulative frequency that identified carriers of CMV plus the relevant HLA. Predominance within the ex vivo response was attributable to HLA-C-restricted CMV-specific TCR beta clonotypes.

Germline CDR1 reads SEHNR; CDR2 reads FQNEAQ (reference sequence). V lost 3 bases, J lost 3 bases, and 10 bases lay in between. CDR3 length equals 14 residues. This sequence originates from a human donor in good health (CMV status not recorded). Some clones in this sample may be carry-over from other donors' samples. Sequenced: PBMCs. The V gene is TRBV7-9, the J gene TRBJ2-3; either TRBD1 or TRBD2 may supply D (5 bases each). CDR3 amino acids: CASSFTGPTDTQYF. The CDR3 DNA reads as TGTGCCAGCAGCTTTACGGGGCCTACAGATACGCAGTATTTT.